The 20 T cell receptor beta chains presented below share a single source sample, sequenced in a study of shared clonotypes between healthy human individuals. Libraries were prepared by immunoSEQ multiplex PCR; TCRdb keeps only in-frame clonotypes and omits some of them. The data show about 2.1 million clones, with roughly 91% seen just once and more than 1.5% held by the top ten. The naive CD8 subset, CD45RO-negative cells positively selected for CCR7, excluded terminally differentiated effector memory CD45RA+ cells. Specimen: naive CD8+ T cells from PBMCs. All receptors come from a man younger than 35 in good health. Some clones in this sample may be carry-over from other donors' samples.

The chain couples TRBV7-2 to TRBJ2-1; a weak D match, TRBD2 (6 bases). The V end was cut by 5 bases, the J end by 0 bases, with 8 bases between. This CDR3 contains 14 residues. Looked up from germline, CDR1 is SGHTA and CDR2 is FQGNSA. The CDR3: CASSGGNSYNEQFF. The CDR3, as DNA: TGTGCCAGCAGCGGCGGGAACTCCTACAATGAGCAGTTCTTC. The full variable domain, completed using reference TRBV7-2 and TRBJ2-1, is GAGVSQSPSNKVTEKGKDVELRCDPISGHTALYWYRQSLGQGLEFLIYFQGNSAPDKSGLPSDRFSAERTGGSVSTLTIQRTQQEDSAVYLCASSGGNSYNEQFFGPGTRLTVL.

V and J are TRBV30 and TRBJ2-7, with D uncertain. Germline assignment: CDR1 GTSNPN and CDR2 SVGIG (reference sequence). Trimming cost V 6 bases and J 3 bases, with 15 bases left between them. The CDR3 sequence is 13 residues long. CDR3 amino acids: CACQEIHLYEQYF. The CDR3 DNA reads TGTGCCTGCCAAGAGATACACCTCTACGAGCAGTACTTC.

About this clone itself: Other DNA sequences from this sample encode an identical CDR3 as well. The CDR3 DNA follows: TGTGCCAGCAGCTTGGAACAGGGGGCCAGGGAGACCCAGTACTTC. Amino acid sequence: CASSLEQGARETQYF. This rearrangement joins TRBV5-6 to TRBJ2-5, with TRBD1 identical over 9 bases. CDR1 SGHDT and CDR2 YYEEEE come from the germline V gene. J was trimmed by 5 bases and V by 0 bases; bases with no gene match: 5. This CDR3 has 15 residues.

This clone came up once. The rearrangement joins TRBV4-1 to TRBJ2-7, with D perhaps matching TRBD2 (6 bases). This CDR3 has 16 residues. The germline gives CDR1 MGHRA, CDR2 YSYEKL. With 0 bases removed from V and 3 bases from J, the gap between germline ends came to 15 bases. The CDR3 bases are TGCGCCAGCAGCCAAGATAGGTTCAATAGCGGCTACGAGCAGTACTTC. Encoded protein: CASSQDRFNSGYEQYF.

The chain combines TRBV27 with TRBJ2-1; D may be TRBD1 (5 bases). The germline V gene encodes CDR1 MNHEY and CDR2 SMNVEV (reference sequence). Trimming left V 7 bases short and J 8 bases short, with 18 bases between. CDR3 length: 14 amino acids. Here the CDR3 reads CASTTTGAFDEQFF. In DNA form, the CDR3 reads TGTGCCAGCACCACCACTGGGGCGTTCGATGAGCAGTTCTTC.

About this clone itself: The identical CDR3 is also encoded by other nucleotide sequences in the sample. V and J are TRBV27 and TRBJ2-7; TRBD2 matches 9 bases. Germline V gene data show CDR1 as MNHEY and CDR2 as SMNVEV (reference sequence). With V trimmed by 3 bases and J by 3 bases, 3 bases remained unmatched. This CDR3 spans 14 amino acids. Written as DNA, the CDR3 is TGTGCCAGCAGTTTTGGGACTAGCAGCTACGAGCAGTACTTC. This sequence encodes CASSFGTSSYEQYF.

The chain recombines TRBV16 with TRBJ1-2, with a weak D call TRBD1 (5 bases). Germline V CDR1 and CDR2: KGHSY, FQNENV. CDR3 length: 15 residues. Between the trimmed V and J ends, which lost 3 bases and 4 bases, there was a span of 15 bases. The CDR3 is CASSHDRDAVYGYTF. DNA for the CDR3: TGTGCCAGCAGCCACGACCGGGACGCTGTCTATGGCTACACCTTC.

About this clone itself: At the DNA level, this CDR3 is encoded by other sequences in the same sample as well. The chain uses TRBV5-1 and TRBJ2-2; no firm D call. CDR1 and CDR2 from the germline V gene are SGHRS and YFSETQ. The CDR3 is made up of 13 amino acids. Trimming removed 4 bases at V and 3 bases at J, with 7 bases between. The DNA of the CDR3 is TGCGCCAGCAGCCCGCCTGACACCGGGGAGCTGTTTTTT. Its translation: CASSPPDTGELFF.

This clone was found once. The chain is built from TRBV6-1 and TRBJ2-5; 8 bases align to TRBD1. The CDR3 contains 15 residues. Germline assignment: CDR1 MNHNS and CDR2 SASEGT. Losses at the gene ends were 7 bases for V and 5 bases for J; bases not matched to a gene: 12. CDR3 sequence reads: CASTKTHRGRETQYF. CDR3 in DNA: TGTGCCAGCACAAAAACCCACAGGGGGAGGGAGACCCAGTACTTC.

J is TRBJ2-7 and V is TRBV20-1; D is possibly TRBD2 (6 bases). V was trimmed by 6 bases and J by 5 bases, leaving 11 bases between them. Germline-derived CDR1 and CDR2 are DFQATT and SNEGSKA (reference sequence). The CDR3 is 11 amino acids. CDR3 DNA sequence: TGCAGTGCCCCCGGGGGTAACGAGCAGTACTTC. It yields the protein CSAPGGNEQYF.

The V call is TRBV29-1, the J call TRBJ2-7; no clear D. Per the germline V gene, CDR1 is SQVTM and CDR2 is ANQGSEA. The CDR3 has 12 amino acids. V was trimmed by 4 bases and J by 2 bases, leaving 9 bases between them. DNA of the CDR3: TGCAGCGTTGTCTCCTTTACCTACGAGCAGTACTTC. Protein sequence: CSVVSFTYEQYF.

As DNA, the CDR3 is TGTGCCAGCAGCTTCCCCAACGAGCAGTACTTC. Translated, it gives CASSFPNEQYF. This sequence joins TRBV28 and TRBJ2-7; D not certain. This CDR3 has 11 residues. The germline V gene has CDR1 MDHEN and CDR2 SYDVKM. V was shortened by 6 bases and J by 5 bases, with 8 bases between the two germline ends. The entire variable domain, with the rest obtained from reference TRBV28 and TRBJ2-7, is as follows: DVKVTQSSRYLVKRTGEKVFLECVQDMDHENMFWYRQDPGLGLRLIYFSYDVKMKEKGDIPEGYSVSREKKERFSLILESASTNQTSMYLCASSFPNEQYFGPGTRLTVT.

The chain carries TRBV5-1 and TRBJ2-3; TRBD2 matches at 14 bases. V gave up 4 bases and J gave up 3 bases; unmatched junction bases: 10. Germline lookup yields CDR1 SGHRS and CDR2 YFSETQ. This CDR3 is built from 18 residues. CDR3 DNA sequence: TGCGCCAGCAGCCCGGGACTAGCGGGAGTATGGGTAACAGATACGCAGTATTTT. Protein product: CASSPGLAGVWVTDTQYF.

The chain links TRBV11-2 to TRBJ2-1; possible D gene TRBD2, 6 bases. With 1 base removed from V and 8 bases from J, the gap between germline ends came to 15 bases. The CDR3 spans 15 residues. Germline CDR1 reads SGHAT; CDR2 reads FQNNGV. As DNA, the CDR3 is TGTGCCAGCAGCTTAGCACGGGAGTTGGGGCATGAGCAGTTCTTC. Translating it yields CASSLARELGHEQFF. Looking up the rest from reference TRBV11-2 and TRBJ2-1 gives the full variable domain: EAGVAQSPRYKIIEKRQSVAFWCNPISGHATLYWYQQILGQGPKLLIQFQNNGVVDDSQLPKDRFSAERLKGVDSTLKIQPAKLEDSAVYLCASSLARELGHEQFFGPGTRLTVL.

The chain recombines TRBV7-9 with TRBJ2-1; a possible D gene is TRBD1 (5 bases). The length of the CDR3 is 16 residues. Germline values: CDR1 SEHNR, CDR2 FQNEAQ (reference sequence). The CDR3 is CALSPRAPRQKGEQFF. As DNA, the CDR3 is TGTGCTTTAAGTCCCCGGGCCCCGAGACAGAAGGGTGAGCAGTTCTTC.

J is TRBJ2-5 and V is TRBV19; perhaps TRBD2 as D (6 bases). This CDR3 is built from 15 residues. V lost 5 bases, J lost 5 bases, and 18 bases lay in between. Germline loops: CDR1 LNHDA, CDR2 SQIVND (reference sequence). CDR3 sequence: CASSSREVGLETQYF. In nucleotides, the CDR3 is TGTGCCAGTAGTTCCAGGGAGGTCGGGTTGGAGACCCAGTACTTC.

The chain couples TRBV4-1 to TRBJ1-5; D call uncertain. With 4 bases removed from V and 2 bases from J, the gap between germline ends came to 9 bases. Germline V CDR1 and CDR2: MGHRA, YSYEKL. The CDR3 length is 14 residues. The CDR3 coding sequence is TGCGCCAGCAGCCTGTGGGGTGGCAATCAGCCCCAGCATTTT. It encodes CASSLWGGNQPQHF.

The V and J genes are TRBV7-6 and TRBJ2-3; D gene unclear. Germline V gene lookup returns CDR1 SGHVS and CDR2 FNYEAQ. The CDR3 is made up of 15 amino acids. Trimming removed 1 base from V and 1 base from J, with 9 bases in between. The CDR3 nucleotides are TGTGCCAGCAGCTTAGTGGCCAGCCGCACAGATACGCAGTATTTT. Its translation is CASSLVASRTDTQYF.

The gene calls are TRBV12-5 and TRBJ1-1; no clear D gene. Germline loops: CDR1 LGHNT, CDR2 FRNRAP. V lost 6 bases, J lost 5 bases, and 16 bases lay in between. The CDR3 length is 14 residues. Written as DNA, the CDR3 is TGTGCTAGTGGCCTAAACGGGAGGATAACTGAAGCTTTCTTT. Protein sequence: CASGLNGRITEAFF. Drawing the rest from reference TRBV12-5 and TRBJ1-1, the complete variable domain is DARVTQTPRHKVTEMGQEVTMRCQPILGHNTVFWYRQTMMQGLELLAYFRNRAPLDDSGMPKDRFSAEMPDATLATLKIQPSEPRDSAVYFCASGLNGRITEAFFGQGTRLTVV.

The J gene is TRBJ1-1, the V gene TRBV10-1; weak D call: TRBD1 (6 bases). Trimming shortened V by 11 bases and J by 1 base, and 20 bases separated the two germline ends. CDR3 length: 15 amino acids. Germline CDR1 reads WNHNN; CDR2 reads SYGVQD (reference sequence). CDR3 amino acids: CAPTGGANPNTEAFF. Written as DNA, the CDR3 is TGCGCCCCTACCGGGGGGGCCAACCCGAACACTGAAGCTTTCTTT.